Sequencing of this T cell receptor (beta chain) was carried out in a study of blood T cell repertoires in COVID-19. On the study more broadly: The origin of the acute and convalescent COVID-19 samples was the United States, Italy and Spain.

J gave up 5 bases and V 0 bases, and 5 bases lay outside the gene matches. Germline CDR1 reads SGHRS; CDR2 reads YFSETQ. The CDR3 spans 16 residues. Assay: immunoSEQ multiplex PCR; the TCRdb copy retains only in-frame clones and omits some. The sample has more than 200,000 clones; approximately 83% are singletons. The sequence was obtained from a man older than 75 with acute or convalescent COVID-19. The V gene is TRBV5-1, the J gene TRBJ1-6; 7 positions match TRBD1. The specimen was peripheral blood. The CDR3 bases are TGCGCCAGCAGCTTGGGTCGCGGGACAGATAATTCACCCCTCCACTTT. It encodes CASSLGRGTDNSPLHF.